Listed below are T cell receptor beta chains from one sample, sequenced in a study of human T cells and chemical hapten exposure. MiXCR, run by TCRdb on the RACE reads, gives a single entry per CDR3 protein. The table lists about 45,000 distinct CDR3 sequences, roughly 4.2% of them singletons. Input material: whole blood. These receptor sequences come from a human donor in good health. Some clones in this sample may be carry-over from other donors' samples. CDR3s leave out the opening cysteine and the closing phenylalanine or tryptophan. Clone size is stated in some rows and not others, as once, few, many or a class when expanded.

TRBV6-5	few	14	TRBJ1-4	ASSYSSGLDGEKLF
TRBV3-1	many	11	TRBJ2-7	ASSQGQNYEQY
TRBV7-6	few	13	TRBJ2-3	ASSLEGQGFDTQY
TRBV6-1	.	12	TRBJ2-1	ASSELRGSDEQF
TRBV7-2	few	12	TRBJ1-2	ASSSGGRDYGYT
TRBV10-2	few	14	TRBJ2-3	ASSESLAQSTDTQY
TRBV28	.	12	TRBJ1-1	ASRSLGVGTEAF
TRBV27	many	19	TRBJ1-3	ASSLWVPRTTTFFSGNTIY
TRBV5-6	.	15	TRBJ2-3	ASSLKLLAGDGDTQY
TRBV2	many	10	TRBJ2-3	ASSEGGTRGY
TRBV14	.	11	TRBJ2-1	ASSHGGYNEQF
TRBV28	many	10	TRBJ1-5	ASSGGSRPQH
TRBV6-5	few	13	TRBJ2-5	ASSGSGPGGETQY
TRBV2	medium-sized	13	TRBJ1-5	ASSLGQNSNQPQH
TRBV29-1	many	7	TRBJ1-2	SVDYGYT
TRBV7-9	many	11	TRBJ2-7	ASSLNRIQEQY
TRBV28	.	15	TRBJ2-5	ASSLWGTGGREETQY
TRBV6-1	many	11	TRBJ2-7	AILSRFSSEQY
TRBV28	.	12	TRBJ1-6	ASTQPRGYSPLH
TRBV3-1	.	13	TRBJ2-7	ASSHALAGFYEQY
TRBV27	many	13	TRBJ2-7	ASSSGTGFGYEQY
TRBV12-3/TRBV12-4	few	13	TRBJ1-2	ASRPGTGGLYGYT
TRBV20-1	.	16	TRBJ2-5	SARISLAGEAGRETQY
TRBV28	.	13	TRBJ2-4	ASSFDRLAKNIQY
TRBV6-5	many	12	TRBJ1-6	ASSPGYYNSPLH
TRBV7-6	.	16	TRBJ2-5	ASSSANVVAGAVETQY
TRBV7-9	many	12	TRBJ1-1	ASSLAGMETEAF
TRBV11-2	many	13	TRBJ2-6	ASSPGLSGANVLT
TRBV5-5	many	15	TRBJ2-3	ASSLAASGSSTDTQY
TRBV14	few	14	TRBJ2-3	ASSPSPTRRTDTQY
TRBV12-5	few	12	TRBJ2-1	ASGSAGGNDEQF
TRBV20-1	few	10	TRBJ1-5	SATGAGQPQH
TRBV9	.	13	TRBJ2-3	ASSATSRGTDTQY
TRBV7-3	few	14	TRBJ2-1	ASSLTGRGQHNEQF
TRBV28	.	14	TRBJ1-2	ASRLTGGAANYGYT
TRBV9	.	13	TRBJ1-3	ASSGGTGAGNTIY
TRBV2	.	12	TRBJ2-1	ASTGTSGTNEQF
TRBV5-1	many	14	TRBJ2-3	ASSLVQQGVPDTQY
TRBV5-1	.	17	TRBJ2-3	ASSSGLAGGRPTTDTQY
TRBV28	many	10	TRBJ1-1	ASRPRGQKAF
TRBV20-1	many	12	TRBJ1-5	SALLASGNQPQH
TRBV6-2/TRBV6-3	few	14	TRBJ2-6	ASRRQGSSGANVLT
TRBV20-1	many	11	TRBJ1-4	SARGLALEKLF
TRBV6-1	.	15	TRBJ2-2	ASSENGAGLSPGELF
TRBV13	.	13	TRBJ1-1	ASSSTDTGVPEAF